The 21 T cell receptor beta chains listed next were all sequenced from one sample in a study of blood T cell repertoires in COVID-19. The protocol was immunoSEQ multiplex PCR, while the TCRdb copy is restricted to in-frame clones and leaves out a portion. The sample yields 100,000 to 150,000 clones, about 85% seen once. Sequencing used peripheral blood. The receptors were sampled from an elderly man with active or convalescent COVID-19.

This rearrangement joins TRBV18 to TRBJ2-1; perhaps TRBD1 as D (5 bases). Trimming stripped 5 bases from V and 9 bases from J, with 20 bases between. Germline CDR1 KGHSH, CDR2 LQKENI. The CDR3 has 15 residues. CDR3 bases: TGTGCCAGCTCATCAGGTGGCCAGGGCCTGGGTGAGCAGTTCTTC. Protein sequence: CASSSGGQGLGEQFF.

The V and J genes are TRBV13 and TRBJ2-2; 8 bases fit TRBD2. Per germline, CDR1 PRHDT and CDR2 FYEKMQ (reference sequence). V dropped 4 bases and J dropped 4; count of bases not matched to a gene: 8. The CDR3 spans 16 residues. The CDR3: CASSYGRGASTGELFF. As DNA, the CDR3 is TGTGCCAGCAGCTATGGGCGGGGGGCGAGCACCGGGGAGCTGTTTTTT. The whole variable domain, filled in from reference TRBV13 and TRBJ2-2, reads AAGVIQSPRHLIKEKRETATLKCYPIPRHDTVYWYQQGPGQDPQFLISFYEKMQSDKGSIPDRFSAQQFSDYHSELNMSSLELGDSALYFCASSYGRGASTGELFFGEGSRLTVL.

The rearrangement links TRBV2 to TRBJ1-1; D not resolved. This CDR3 is 15 amino acids long. Germline-derived CDR1 and CDR2 are SNHLY and FYNNEI. Trimming cost V 1 base and J 1 base, with 10 bases left between them. The CDR3 protein is CASSEGPFSNTEAFF. Written as DNA, the CDR3 is TGTGCCAGCAGTGAAGGGCCCTTCTCGAACACTGAAGCTTTCTTT.

V usage is TRBV20-1 and J usage is TRBJ1-1, with TRBD1 as a possible D gene (6 bases). This CDR3 contains 11 residues. Per germline, CDR1 DFQATT and CDR2 SNEGSKA (reference sequence). V was cut by 0 bases and J by 11 bases, with 10 bases left in between. CDR3 coding DNA: TGCAGTGCTAGAGATCGGGGGGCGGCTTTCTTT. Its protein is CSARDRGAAFF.

This clone came up a few times. The chain has TRBV27 and TRBJ2-1, with TRBD2 as a possible D gene (6 bases). This CDR3 is 13 amino acids long. In germline, CDR1 is MNHEY, CDR2 SMNVEV (reference sequence). Trimming left V 5 bases short and J 3 bases short, with 8 bases between. In DNA form, the CDR3 reads TGTGCCAGCAGTCCGGACTACTACAATGAGCAGTTCTTC. It is translated as CASSPDYYNEQFF.

The gene calls are TRBV29-1 and TRBJ2-5; the match to TRBD2 covers 8 bases. J was trimmed by 2 bases and V by 4 bases; bases with no gene match: 6. CDR1 and CDR2 from the germline V gene are SQVTM and ANQGSEA. The CDR3 totals 14 residues. The CDR3 DNA follows: TGCAGCGTTGCTGGACTAGCATATCAAGAGACCCAGTACTTC. Its translation is CSVAGLAYQETQYF.

The V gene is TRBV25-1, the J gene TRBJ1-4, with 8 bases aligning to TRBD1. Unmatched junction bases numbered 7, after V lost 6 bases and J lost 7 bases. This CDR3 is 14 amino acids long. Germline assignment: CDR1 MGHDK and CDR2 SYGVNS. CDR3 sequence (DNA): TGTGCCAGCAGGCGACAGGGGATGGGTGAAAAACTGTTTTTT. Translation: CASRRQGMGEKLFF.

This sequence joins TRBV5-4 and TRBJ2-1, with 12 bases aligning to TRBD2. The CDR3 spans 16 residues. The germline V gene encodes CDR1 SGHNT and CDR2 YYREEE (reference sequence). Trimming cost V 3 bases and J 4 bases; bases outside gene matches: 5. DNA of the CDR3: TGTGCCAGCAGCTGGACTAGCGGGACTTCATACAATGAGCAGTTCTTC. Its translation: CASSWTSGTSYNEQFF.

CDR3: CASSIGETGNTIYF. Here the CDR3 DNA reads TGTGCCAGTAGTATCGGGGAGACTGGAAACACCATATATTTT. The rearrangement links TRBV19 to TRBJ1-3; no firm D call. This CDR3 spans 14 amino acids. With 3 bases removed from V and 2 bases from J, the gap between germline ends came to 8 bases. CDR1 and CDR2 (germline): LNHDA, SQIVND (reference sequence).

This chain links TRBV28 with TRBJ2-5; the match to TRBD1 covers 8 bases. The CDR3 runs to 14 residues. The germline V gene has CDR1 MDHEN and CDR2 SYDVKM. The V and J ends lost 6 bases and 2 bases, in that order; junction bases with no gene match: 5. CDR3 in amino acids: CASSRTGWQETQYF. As DNA, the CDR3 is TGTGCCAGCAGCCGGACAGGGTGGCAAGAGACCCAGTACTTC. The variable domain in full, with the rest retrieved from reference TRBV28 and TRBJ2-5, is DVKVTQSSRYLVKRTGEKVFLECVQDMDHENMFWYRQDPGLGLRLIYFSYDVKMKEKGDIPEGYSVSREKKERFSLILESASTNQTSMYLCASSRTGWQETQYFGPGTRLLVL.

The chain recombines TRBV19 with TRBJ2-7; the match to TRBD2 covers 15 bases. Germline trimming cut 1 base from V and 6 bases from J; bases unmatched to any gene: 1. The germline CDR1 and CDR2 sequences are LNHDA and SQIVND (reference sequence). The CDR3 sequence is 15 residues long. The CDR3 sequence: CASSIGGLAGGEQYF. In nucleotides, the CDR3 is TGTGCCAGTAGTATAGGGGGACTAGCGGGAGGCGAGCAGTACTTC.

V usage is TRBV6-1 and J usage is TRBJ1-6; D is perhaps TRBD1 (5 bases). Germline CDR1 is MNHNS and CDR2 is SASEGT. The CDR3 is 16 amino acids. V was pared by 2 bases and J by 10 bases, with 18 bases between. CDR3 sequence reads: CASSENSGNLDSPLHF. The CDR3 DNA follows: TGTGCCAGCAGTGAAAACTCAGGGAACTTGGACTCACCCCTCCACTTT.

The chain recombines TRBV7-9 with TRBJ2-2; 12 positions agree with TRBD1. The CDR3 spans 16 residues. Unmatched junction bases numbered 7, after V lost 4 bases and J lost 7 bases. CDR1 is SEHNR, CDR2 FQNEAQ, per germline (reference sequence). The CDR3 DNA reads TGTGCCAGCAGCTCCACCGGGACAGGGGGCTTCGGGGAGCTGTTTTTT. Translated: CASSSTGTGGFGELFF.

This clone was seen only once. This chain uses TRBV28 with TRBJ1-2; 7 nucleotides agree with TRBD1. V lost 3 bases to trimming and J lost 5 bases; unmatched junction nucleotides: 3. This CDR3 spans 13 amino acids. Germline values: CDR1 MDHEN, CDR2 SYDVKM. The CDR3 DNA reads TGTGCCAGCAGTTTCGGACAGGCATATGGCTACACCTTC. Translating gives CASSFGQAYGYTF.

The chain joins TRBV7-2 to TRBJ2-1, with 13 bases matching TRBD2. Per the germline V gene, CDR1 is SGHTA and CDR2 is FQGNSA. The CDR3 consists of 17 residues. J gave up 0 bases and V 3 bases, and 2 bases lay outside the gene matches. This CDR3 reads CASSLGLAGSSYNEQFF. The CDR3 DNA sequence: TGTGCCAGCAGCTTGGGACTAGCGGGAAGCTCCTACAATGAGCAGTTCTTC.

The J gene is TRBJ1-4, the V gene TRBV5-1; the match to TRBD1 covers 7 bases. From germline, CDR1 is SGHRS and CDR2 YFSETQ. The CDR3 sequence is 16 residues long. The V segment lost 4 bases and the J segment 5 bases; nucleotides outside the gene matches: 11. The CDR3 DNA sequence: TGCGCCAGCAGCACGCGAATGACAGGGCCCAATGAAAAACTGTTTTTT. It translates to CASSTRMTGPNEKLFF.

The V and J genes are TRBV19 and TRBJ1-6; D may be TRBD1 (5 bases). CDR1 is LNHDA, CDR2 SQIVND, per germline (reference sequence). The germline V and J ends were trimmed by 6 bases and 0 bases, with 6 bases remaining between them. The CDR3 runs to 14 residues. CDR3 sequence: CASSGGSYNSPLHF. CDR3 DNA sequence: TGTGCCAGTAGCGGGGGCTCCTATAATTCACCCCTCCACTTT.

This chain joins TRBV23-1 and TRBJ2-4; 8 bases fit TRBD1. TRBV23-1 is treated as an ORF (open reading frame) with a function not yet certain. This CDR3 spans 16 amino acids. V trimming: 6 bases; J trimming: 3 bases; junction bases outside the gene matches: 10. The DNA for the CDR3 is TGCGCCAGCAGCCTGATGGACAGGGCGGGCAAAAACATTCAGTACTTC. This encodes CASSLMDRAGKNIQYF.

The chain combines TRBV5-6 with TRBJ2-7; 8 positions match TRBD1. The V and J ends lost 5 bases and 6 bases, in that order; junction bases with no gene match: 10. Germline lookup yields CDR1 SGHDT and CDR2 YYEEEE. The CDR3 loop spans 14 amino acids. The DNA for the CDR3 is TGTGCCAGCAGTTTCGGACAGGGCCTCCGCGAGCAGTACTTC. It specifies CASSFGQGLREQYF.

This chain connects TRBV23-1 to TRBJ1-5, with a weak D call TRBD1 (5 bases). TRBV23-1 is annotated as an ORF whose role is uncertain. The CDR3 runs to 16 residues. Trimming took 8 bases from V and 0 from J, leaving 17 bases between them. CDR3 sequence: CASQYRWGPSNQPQHF. The CDR3 DNA reads TGCGCCAGCCAGTACCGATGGGGCCCTAGCAATCAGCCCCAGCATTTT.

V usage is TRBV30 and J usage is TRBJ1-5, with D possibly matching TRBD1 (6 bases). Looked up from germline, CDR1 is GTSNPN and CDR2 is SVGIG (reference sequence). The V gene lost 5 bases and the J gene lost 3 bases, with 11 bases spanning the gap. The CDR3 runs 13 residues. The CDR3 coding sequence is TGTGCCTGGGCTACAGGGTCCAATCAGCCCCAGCATTTT. Residues: CAWATGSNQPQHF.